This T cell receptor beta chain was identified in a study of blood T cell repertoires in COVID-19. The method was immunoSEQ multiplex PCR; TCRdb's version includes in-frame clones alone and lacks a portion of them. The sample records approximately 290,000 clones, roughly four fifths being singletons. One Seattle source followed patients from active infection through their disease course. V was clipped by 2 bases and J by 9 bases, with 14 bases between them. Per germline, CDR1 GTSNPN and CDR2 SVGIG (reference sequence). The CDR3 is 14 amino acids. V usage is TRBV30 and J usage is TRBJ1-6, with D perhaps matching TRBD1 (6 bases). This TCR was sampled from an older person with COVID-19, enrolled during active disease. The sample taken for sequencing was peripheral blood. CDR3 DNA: TGTGCCTGGAGTATGTGCAGGGGCCCTTCACCCCTCCACTTT. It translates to CAWSMCRGPSPLHF.